A selection of T cell receptor beta chains follows, all from one sample in a study of shared clonotypes between healthy human individuals. TCRdb's copy holds only in-frame clones and misses some; the assay was immunoSEQ multiplex PCR. The table shows some 1.5 million clones, with 95% to 97% occurring only once. The sequencing sample was made of naive CD4+ T cells sorted from blood. The receptors were gathered from a young man in good health. CDR3s include the opening cysteine and the closing phenylalanine or tryptophan. A D gene is named only where the DNA matches it firmly. Only some rows state a clone size, as once, few, many or a class for expanded clones.

V gene	clone size	D gene	J gene	CDR3 DNA	CDR3 protein
TRBV19	-	TRBD1	TRBJ1-4	TGTGCCAGTAGTCTATGGACAGGGGGCCTTTATCGCAATGAAAAACTGTTTTTT	CASSLWTGGLYRNEKLFF
TRBV14	-	-	TRBJ2-6	TGTGCCAGCAGCCAAGTCGCAACTAGCTCTGGGGCCAACGTCCTGACTTTC	CASSQVATSSGANVLTF
TRBV10-3	-	-	TRBJ2-3	TGTGCCATCAACCCGGGGGCCACAGATACGCAGTATTTT	CAINPGATDTQYF
TRBV4-2	-	TRBD1	TRBJ1-2	TGTGCCAGCAGGGGGACAGGGGCCGACTACACCTTC	CASRGTGADYTF
TRBV7-2	-	TRBD1	TRBJ2-3	TGTGCCAGCTCCCGGGTTTGGACAGGGGGGAATACGCAGTATTTT	CASSRVWTGGNTQYF
TRBV2	-	-	TRBJ2-2	TGTGCCAGGGGGACGGCGATCGGGGAGCTGTTTTTT	CARGTAIGELFF
TRBV5-1	-	-	TRBJ2-7	TGCGCCAGCAGCTTAGGGACGGAGTCCTACGAGCAGTACTTC	CASSLGTESYEQYF
TRBV29-1	-	-	TRBJ2-7	TGCAGCGTTGTAGTGGTCTTCTACGAGCAGTACTTC	CSVVVVFYEQYF
TRBV30	-	-	TRBJ2-7	TGTGCCTGGAGAGATGACAGGTTGGTACCCTACGAGCAGTACTTC	CAWRDDRLVPYEQYF
TRBV5-6	-	-	TRBJ1-2	TGTGCCAGCAGCTTGGCCGCAGGGTATGGCTACACCTTC	CASSLAAGYGYTF
TRBV5-1	-	TRBD2	TRBJ2-2	TGCGCCAGCAGCTGGACTAGCGGGAGCGCTGCCGGGGAGCTGTTTTTT	CASSWTSGSAAGELFF
TRBV7-2	-	-	TRBJ2-2	TGTGCCAGCAGCCGGGACCGACGCACCGGGGAGCTGTTTTTT	CASSRDRRTGELFF
TRBV7-6	once	-	TRBJ1-4	TGTGCCAGCAGCTTAGGGATGGCAGCTAATGAAAAACTGTTTTTT	CASSLGMAANEKLFF
TRBV9	-	-	TRBJ1-2	TGTGCCAGCAGCGCCGATAGGGGGGACTATGGCTACACCTTC	CASSADRGDYGYTF
TRBV29-1	-	TRBD2	TRBJ2-1	TGCAGCGTAAGACTAGCGGGAGGCCCGTGGTTCTTC	CSVRLAGGPWFF
TRBV29-1	-	-	TRBJ2-7	TGCAGCGGGGGAACAGGCCCCCCGGGCGAGCAGTACTTC	CSGGTGPPGEQYF
TRBV6-6	-	-	TRBJ2-5	TGTGCCAGCAGTCGAAAGGGCAGAGAGACCCAGTACTTC	CASSRKGRETQYF
TRBV11-2	-	TRBD2	TRBJ2-2	TGTGCCAGCAGCTTAGAACTAGCGGGGGCCGGGGAGCTGTTTTTT	CASSLELAGAGELFF
TRBV2	-	-	TRBJ1-1	TGTGCCAGCACCCGGGTGTTTAACACTGAAGCTTTCTTT	CASTRVFNTEAFF
TRBV2	once	-	TRBJ1-4	TGTGCCAGCAGTGAGGGACGCCGGCAGGAAAAACTGTTTTTT	CASSEGRRQEKLFF
TRBV15	-	-	TRBJ1-5	TGTGCCACCGGGGGGCTAGATCAGCCCCAGCATTTT	CATGGLDQPQHF
TRBV5-1	-	-	TRBJ2-5	TGCGCCAGCAGCTCGCGGGGCACCTTACAAGAGACCCAGTACTTC	CASSSRGTLQETQYF
TRBV7-2	-	TRBD1	TRBJ2-1	TGTGCCAGCAGCTTAGGACAGGGGGGGTGGAATGAGCAGTTCTTC	CASSLGQGGWNEQFF
TRBV6-1	-	-	TRBJ2-7	TGTGCCAGCAGTGAACCCCCGGGATTTACGACCTACGAGCAGTACTTC	CASSEPPGFTTYEQYF
TRBV19	-	-	TRBJ1-2	TGTGCCAGTATTCTCTCTTCGGGAAGGAATGGCTACACCTTC	CASILSSGRNGYTF
TRBV30	-	-	TRBJ2-1	TGTGCCTGCCGCCCCGGTGCGGGTCAGGGGTCCAACAATGAGCAGTTCTTC	CACRPGAGQGSNNEQFF
TRBV10-1	-	-	TRBJ2-7	TGCGCCAGCAGTACAGGAAGGACGTACGAGCAGTACTTC	CASSTGRTYEQYF
TRBV4-2	-	-	TRBJ2-1	TGTGCCAGCAGCCAAGATTACTCCTTGAGCTCCTACAATGAGCAGTTCTTC	CASSQDYSLSSYNEQFF
TRBV6-5	-	TRBD2	TRBJ2-7	TGTGCCAGCAGTCTTCGCGGGAGGGTCTACGAGCAGTACTTC	CASSLRGRVYEQYF
TRBV5-1	once	-	TRBJ2-1	TGCGCCAGCAGCTATTCTCTCTCCCGGGATGAAGGCTACAATGAGCAGTTCTTC	CASSYSLSRDEGYNEQFF
TRBV28	-	TRBD1	TRBJ2-7	TGTGCCAGCAGGTCGGCATGGGACAGGGGCTACGAGCAGTACTTC	CASRSAWDRGYEQYF
TRBV6-1	few	-	TRBJ1-1	TGTGCCAGCAGTGAAGGGTTGAACACTGAAGCTTTCTTT	CASSEGLNTEAFF
TRBV5-4	-	TRBD1	TRBJ1-1	TGTGCCAGCAGCTTACAGGGGAAGAACACTGAAGCTTTCTTT	CASSLQGKNTEAFF
TRBV15	-	TRBD2	TRBJ2-2	TGTGCCACCAGCAGAGATCGGGGCGGGAGAGCCGGGGAGCTGTTTTTT	CATSRDRGGRAGELFF
TRBV29-1	-	-	TRBJ2-4	TGCAGCGTACCATTAGCCAAAAACATTCAGTACTTC	CSVPLAKNIQYF
TRBV5-1	-	TRBD2	TRBJ2-1	TGCGCCAGCAGCTTCGGACTAGCGGGAGACAATGAGCAGTTCTTC	CASSFGLAGDNEQFF
TRBV5-1	-	-	TRBJ2-5	TGCGCCAGCAGCTTGGCGGCAGGACAAGAGACCCAGTACTTC	CASSLAAGQETQYF